This T cell receptor beta chain emerged from a study of cytomegalovirus exposure and HLA in healthy donors. Findings and limits, study-wide: According to a later analysis, most TCR beta chains associated with CMV appeared HLA-restricted. Presence/absence analyses rested on an assumption that sequencing depth was roughly uniform across donors.

Germline CDR1 and CDR2: MDHEN and SYDVKM. The CDR3 runs 12 residues. V was clipped by 6 bases and J by 5 bases, with 11 bases between them. As to this clone: Its antigen is as yet unknown.

PCR involved 60 Vbeta and 13 Jbeta primers. The repertoire was sequenced with immunoSEQ multiplex PCR; TCRdb's copy has only in-frame clones and lacks some. Among 90,000 to 150,000 clones listed, just under 75% were seen once. Healthy bone marrow donors made up the cohort. V usage is TRBV28 and J usage is TRBJ2-7; D not certain. The clonotype comes from a human donor in good health. Sequenced material: PBMCs. This CDR3 is CASRALIHEQYF. The CDR3, as DNA: TGTGCCAGCAGAGCTCTTATTCACGAGCAGTACTTC.